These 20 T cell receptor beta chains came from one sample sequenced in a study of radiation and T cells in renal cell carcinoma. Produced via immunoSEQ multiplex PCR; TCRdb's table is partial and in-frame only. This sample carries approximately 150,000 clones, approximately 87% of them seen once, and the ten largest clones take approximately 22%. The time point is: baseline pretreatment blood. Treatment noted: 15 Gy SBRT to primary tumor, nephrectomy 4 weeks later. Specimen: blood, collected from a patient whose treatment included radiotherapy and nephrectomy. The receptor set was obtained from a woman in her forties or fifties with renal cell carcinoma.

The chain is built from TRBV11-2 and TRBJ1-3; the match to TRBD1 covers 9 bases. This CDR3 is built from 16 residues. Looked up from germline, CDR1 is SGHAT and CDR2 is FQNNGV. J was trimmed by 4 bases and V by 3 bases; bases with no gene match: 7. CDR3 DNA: TGTGCCAGCAGCTTGACCTACAGGGGGCTCGGAAACACCATATATTTT. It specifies CASSLTYRGLGNTIYF.

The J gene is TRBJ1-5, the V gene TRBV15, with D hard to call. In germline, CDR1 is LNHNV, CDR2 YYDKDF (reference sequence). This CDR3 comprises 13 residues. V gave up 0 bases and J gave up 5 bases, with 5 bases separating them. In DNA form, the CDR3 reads TGTGCCACCAGCAGAGATCCCCATCAGCCCCAGCATTTT. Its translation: CATSRDPHQPQHF.

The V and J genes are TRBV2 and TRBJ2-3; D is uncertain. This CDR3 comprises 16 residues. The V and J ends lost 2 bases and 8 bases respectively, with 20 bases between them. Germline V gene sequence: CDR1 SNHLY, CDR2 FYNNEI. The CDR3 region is CASSERSVEDSGTQYF. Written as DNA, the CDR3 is TGTGCCAGCAGTGAAAGGTCGGTTGAGGATTCGGGTACGCAGTATTTT.

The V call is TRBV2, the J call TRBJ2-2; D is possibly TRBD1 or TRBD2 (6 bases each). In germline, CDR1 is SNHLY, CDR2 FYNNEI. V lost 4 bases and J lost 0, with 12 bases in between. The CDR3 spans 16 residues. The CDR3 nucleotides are TGTGCCAGCAGTGTTCCGGGGGCGACGAACACCGGGGAGCTGTTTTTT. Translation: CASSVPGATNTGELFF.

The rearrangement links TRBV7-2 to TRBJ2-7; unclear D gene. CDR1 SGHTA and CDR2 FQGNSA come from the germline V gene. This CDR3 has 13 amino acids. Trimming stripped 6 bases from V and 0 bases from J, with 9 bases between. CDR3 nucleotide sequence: TGTGCCAGCAGTCGGTCCAACTCCTACGAGCAGTACTTC. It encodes CASSRSNSYEQYF.

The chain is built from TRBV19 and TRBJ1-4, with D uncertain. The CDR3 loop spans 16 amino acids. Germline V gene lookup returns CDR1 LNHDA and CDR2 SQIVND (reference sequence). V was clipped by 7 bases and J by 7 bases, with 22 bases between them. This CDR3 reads CASTQFARTAVEKLFF. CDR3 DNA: TGTGCCAGTACCCAATTCGCCAGGACGGCTGTTGAAAAACTGTTTTTT.

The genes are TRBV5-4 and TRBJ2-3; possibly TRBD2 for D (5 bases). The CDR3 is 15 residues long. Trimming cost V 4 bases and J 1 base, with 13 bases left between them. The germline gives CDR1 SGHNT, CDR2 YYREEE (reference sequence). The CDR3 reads CASSPGGAGTDTQYF. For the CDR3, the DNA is TGTGCCAGCAGCCCCGGTGGAGCGGGCACAGATACGCAGTATTTT.

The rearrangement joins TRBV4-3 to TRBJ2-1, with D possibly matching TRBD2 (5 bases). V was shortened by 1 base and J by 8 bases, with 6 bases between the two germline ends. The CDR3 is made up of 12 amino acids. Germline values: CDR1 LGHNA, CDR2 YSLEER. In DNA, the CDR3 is TGCGCCAGCAGCCAAGCGGGGTATGAGCAGTTCTTC. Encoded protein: CASSQAGYEQFF.

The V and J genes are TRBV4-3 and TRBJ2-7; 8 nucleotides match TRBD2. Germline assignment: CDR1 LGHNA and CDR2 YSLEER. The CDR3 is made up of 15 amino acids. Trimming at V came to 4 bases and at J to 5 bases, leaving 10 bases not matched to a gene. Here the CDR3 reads CASSRSLREVNEQYF. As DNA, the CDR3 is TGCGCCAGCAGCCGATCCCTGCGGGAGGTGAACGAGCAGTACTTC.

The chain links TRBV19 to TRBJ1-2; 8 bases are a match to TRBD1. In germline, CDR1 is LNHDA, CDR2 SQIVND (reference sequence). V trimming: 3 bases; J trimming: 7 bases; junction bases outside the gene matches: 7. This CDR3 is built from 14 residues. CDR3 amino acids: CASSMESGTGGYTF. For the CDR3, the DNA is TGTGCCAGTAGTATGGAGTCCGGGACAGGTGGCTACACCTTC.

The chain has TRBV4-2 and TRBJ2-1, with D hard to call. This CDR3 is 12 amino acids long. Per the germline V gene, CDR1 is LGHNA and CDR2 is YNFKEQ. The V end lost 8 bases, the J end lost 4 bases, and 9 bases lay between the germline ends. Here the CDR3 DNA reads TGTGCCAGCGCAGGAGCGTACAATGAGCAGTTCTTC. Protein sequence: CASAGAYNEQFF.

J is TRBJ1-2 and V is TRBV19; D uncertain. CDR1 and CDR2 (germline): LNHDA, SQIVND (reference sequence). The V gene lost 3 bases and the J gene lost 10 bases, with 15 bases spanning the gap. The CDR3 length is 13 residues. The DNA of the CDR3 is TGTGCCAGTAGTATGGGTATTCGTGGTGCCTACACCTTC. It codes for CASSMGIRGAYTF.

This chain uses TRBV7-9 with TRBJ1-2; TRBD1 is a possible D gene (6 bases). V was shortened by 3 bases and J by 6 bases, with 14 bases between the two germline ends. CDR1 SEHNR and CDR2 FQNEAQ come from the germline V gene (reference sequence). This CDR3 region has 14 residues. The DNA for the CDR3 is TGTGCCAGCAGCTTGAAAGGGGGTTCAAATGGCTACACCTTC. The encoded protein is CASSLKGGSNGYTF.

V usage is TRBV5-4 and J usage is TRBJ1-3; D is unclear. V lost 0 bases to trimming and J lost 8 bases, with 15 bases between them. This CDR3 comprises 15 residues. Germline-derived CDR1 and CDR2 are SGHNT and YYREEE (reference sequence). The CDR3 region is CASSLEGGRGDTIYF. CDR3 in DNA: TGTGCCAGCAGCTTGGAGGGCGGCCGCGGAGACACCATATATTTT.

DNA for the CDR3: TGTGCCAGCAGCAGGACAGGGGGGGCCTACGAGCAGTACTTC. Its translation is CASSRTGGAYEQYF. The chain uses TRBV7-2 and TRBJ2-7, with TRBD1 identical over 10 bases. The CDR3 is 14 amino acids. Germline CDR1 is SGHTA and CDR2 is FQGNSA. The V segment lost 5 bases and the J segment 2 bases; nucleotides outside the gene matches: 3.

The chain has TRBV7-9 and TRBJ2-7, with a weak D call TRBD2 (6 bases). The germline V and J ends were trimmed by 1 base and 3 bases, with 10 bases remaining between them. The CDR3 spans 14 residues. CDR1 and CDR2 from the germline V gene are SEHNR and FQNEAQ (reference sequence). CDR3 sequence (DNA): TGTGCCAGCAGCTTAGGACTAGGCCACTACGAGCAGTACTTC. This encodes CASSLGLGHYEQYF.

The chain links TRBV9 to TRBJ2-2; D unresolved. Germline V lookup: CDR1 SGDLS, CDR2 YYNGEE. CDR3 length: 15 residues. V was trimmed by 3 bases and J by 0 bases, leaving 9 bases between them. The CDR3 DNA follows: TGTGCCAGCAGCGCCACTGGGGCGAACACCGGGGAGCTGTTTTTT. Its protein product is CASSATGANTGELFF.

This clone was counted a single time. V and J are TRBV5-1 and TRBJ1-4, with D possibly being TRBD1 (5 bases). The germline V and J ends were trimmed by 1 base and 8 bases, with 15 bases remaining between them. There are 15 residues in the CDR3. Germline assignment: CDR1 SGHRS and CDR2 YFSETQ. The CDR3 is CASSLLVGTEEKLFF. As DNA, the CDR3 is TGCGCCAGCAGCTTGCTGGTAGGGACTGAGGAAAAACTGTTTTTT.

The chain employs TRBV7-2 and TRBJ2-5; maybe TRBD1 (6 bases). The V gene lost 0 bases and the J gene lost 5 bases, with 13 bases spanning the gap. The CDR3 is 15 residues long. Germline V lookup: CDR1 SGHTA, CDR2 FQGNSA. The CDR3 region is CASSLAARGTETQYF. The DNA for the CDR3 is TGTGCCAGCAGCTTAGCGGCAAGGGGGACGGAGACCCAGTACTTC.

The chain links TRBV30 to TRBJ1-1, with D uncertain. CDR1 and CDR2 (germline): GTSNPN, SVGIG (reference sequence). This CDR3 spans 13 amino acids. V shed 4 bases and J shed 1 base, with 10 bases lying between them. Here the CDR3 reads CAWTHNRNTEAFF. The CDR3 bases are TGTGCCTGGACCCACAACAGGAACACTGAAGCTTTCTTT.